The next 27 T cell receptor beta chains were all read from a single sample in a study of cytomegalovirus exposure and HLA in healthy donors. Researchers ran the PCR with 60 Vbeta and 13 Jbeta primers. Sequencing used immunoSEQ multiplex PCR; TCRdb keeps in-frame clones, though not all of them. The data hold roughly 130,000 clones, with over 75% observed a single time. The sample taken for sequencing was PBMCs. The receptors derive from a man aged 40-49 years in good health and CMV-seronegative.

V gene TRBV28 combines with J gene TRBJ1-5; 11 bases align to TRBD1. CDR1 is MDHEN and CDR2 is SYDVKM in the germline V gene. V trimming: 6 bases; J trimming: 6 bases; junction bases outside the gene matches: 13. The CDR3 sequence is 17 residues long. In DNA form, the CDR3 reads TGTGCCAGCAGCCCTGTAGGGTGGACAGGGGGCGGTCAGCCCCAGCATTTT. This sequence encodes CASSPVGWTGGGQPQHF. Supplemented by reference TRBV28 and TRBJ1-5, the full variable domain reads DVKVTQSSRYLVKRTGEKVFLECVQDMDHENMFWYRQDPGLGLRLIYFSYDVKMKEKGDIPEGYSVSREKKERFSLILESASTNQTSMYLCASSPVGWTGGGQPQHFGDGTRLSIL.

This chain joins TRBV5-1 and TRBJ2-5; D is undetermined. The J call could be wrong; TRBJ2-7 is a better fit for the DNA end. This CDR3 region has 13 residues. Germline V gives CDR1 SGHRS, CDR2 YFSETQ. CDR3 amino acids: CASSLESGTEQYF. In DNA, the CDR3 is TGCGCCAGCAGCTTGGAATCAGGCACCGAGCAGTACTTC.

V usage is TRBV5-1 and J usage is TRBJ1-4, with 7 bases lining up with TRBD1. Germline V CDR1 and CDR2: SGHRS, YFSETQ. The CDR3 loop spans 15 amino acids. Unmatched junction bases numbered 8, after V lost 4 bases and J lost 5 bases. The CDR3: CASSTGQAGNEKLFF. The CDR3 nucleotides read TGCGCCAGCAGCACAGGACAGGCCGGGAATGAAAAACTGTTTTTT.

The gene calls are TRBV7-2 and TRBJ2-6; TRBD1 matches at 9 bases. CDR1 is SGHTA and CDR2 is FQGNSA in the germline V gene. This CDR3 comprises 19 residues. Losses at the gene ends were 5 bases for V and 1 base for J; bases not matched to a gene: 12. CDR3 nucleotides: TGTGCCAGCAGCGCCCCAAGTGGGACAGGGAGATCTGGGGCCAACGTCCTGACTTTC. It yields the protein CASSAPSGTGRSGANVLTF.

The chain uses TRBV28 and TRBJ2-5; weak D call: TRBD1 (5 bases). The CDR3 consists of 14 residues. The germline gives CDR1 MDHEN, CDR2 SYDVKM. V was clipped by 7 bases and J by 7 bases, with 19 bases between them. The CDR3 coding sequence is TGTGCCAGCACCATCGCTCAGGGTCACGGGACCCAGTACTTC. This codes for CASTIAQGHGTQYF.

The chain recombines TRBV13 with TRBJ2-5; D perhaps matches TRBD2 (6 bases). Germline loops: CDR1 PRHDT, CDR2 FYEKMQ (reference sequence). V was trimmed by 1 base and J by 3 bases, leaving 12 bases between them. The CDR3 sequence is 15 residues long. DNA of the CDR3: TGTGCCAGCAGCTTAGCCGGGACTTACGAAGAGACCCAGTACTTC. It is translated as CASSLAGTYEETQYF.

V usage is TRBV10-1 and J usage is TRBJ2-5; 8 bases fit TRBD1. The trim removed 2 bases at V and 4 bases at J, leaving 9 bases unmatched. There are 16 residues in the CDR3. From germline, CDR1 is WNHNN and CDR2 SYGVQD (reference sequence). The CDR3 loop reads CASSETHRGMVETQYF. CDR3 sequence (DNA): TGCGCCAGCAGTGAGACTCACAGGGGGATGGTAGAGACCCAGTACTTC.

In nucleotides, the CDR3 is TGTGCCATCAGCCTCGGCGGGGGCCCCCTCCACTTT. This sequence encodes CAISLGGGPLHF. The chain uses TRBV10-3 and TRBJ1-6, with TRBD1 as a possible D gene (6 bases). The V end lost 6 bases, the J end lost 13 bases, and 13 bases lay between the germline ends. The germline V gene encodes CDR1 ENHRY and CDR2 SYGVKD. The CDR3 extends over 12 amino acids.

The gene calls are TRBV4-1 and TRBJ2-4, with D unresolved. With 1 base removed from V and 3 bases from J, the gap between germline ends came to 13 bases. The germline CDR1 and CDR2 sequences are MGHRA and YSYEKL. CDR3 size: 16 residues. CDR3 protein: CASSQAPAGDKNIQYF. The CDR3 bases are TGCGCCAGCAGCCAAGCTCCCGCTGGAGACAAAAACATTCAGTACTTC.

The chain couples TRBV7-9 to TRBJ1-1; D is possibly TRBD1 (6 bases). Per germline, CDR1 SEHNR and CDR2 FQNEAQ (reference sequence). The ends were cut back, 3 bases at V and 4 bases at J, with 18 bases in the middle. The CDR3 extends over 16 amino acids. This CDR3 is CASSFPGTQAFTEAFF. The CDR3 coding sequence is TGTGCCAGCAGCTTCCCCGGGACACAAGCATTCACTGAAGCTTTCTTT.

Here the CDR3 reads CASSLPDTGASSYNSPLHF. CDR3 nucleotides: TGTGCCAGCAGTTTGCCAGACACAGGAGCAAGCTCCTATAATTCACCCCTCCACTTT. The chain couples TRBV28 to TRBJ1-6, with D maybe TRBD1 (5 bases). Per the germline V gene, CDR1 is MDHEN and CDR2 is SYDVKM. The CDR3 extends over 19 amino acids. Trimming cost V 3 bases and J 0 bases, with 18 bases left between them.

V usage is TRBV4-1 and J usage is TRBJ2-1, with 15 nucleotides matching TRBD2. The CDR3 is made up of 16 amino acids. From germline, CDR1 is MGHRA and CDR2 YSYEKL. Unmatched junction bases numbered 5, after V lost 4 bases and J lost 7 bases. The CDR3 sequence is CASSLRTSGGANEQFF. The CDR3 DNA reads TGCGCCAGCAGCCTCAGGACTAGCGGGGGGGCGAATGAGCAGTTCTTC.

The chain employs TRBV6-1 and TRBJ2-2; D is ambiguous. Between the trimmed V and J ends, which lost 5 bases and 0 bases, there was a span of 10 bases. From germline, CDR1 is MNHNS and CDR2 SASEGT. The CDR3 extends over 15 amino acids. The CDR3 DNA sequence: TGTGCCAGCAGTTCAAACAGAGCGAACACCGGGGAGCTGTTTTTT. Protein: CASSSNRANTGELFF.

V and J are TRBV21-1 and TRBJ1-1; no check of the table's D call, TRBD1, against the DNA was made. TRBV21-1 is an annotated pseudogene. This CDR3 is 14 amino acids long. CDR3 protein: CASPVTGANTEAFF. The CDR3 bases are TGTGCCAGCCCCGTCACAGGGGCAAACACTGAAGCTTTCTTT.

V usage is TRBV9 and J usage is TRBJ1-5, with a weak D call TRBD1 (5 bases). V lost 1 base, J lost 7 bases, and 15 bases lay in between. The CDR3 sequence is 15 residues long. Looked up from germline, CDR1 is SGDLS and CDR2 is YYNGEE. The CDR3 coding sequence is TGTGCCAGCAGCGTATCGGGGGGTGATGGGCAGCCCCAGCATTTT. It encodes CASSVSGGDGQPQHF. The full variable domain, in which reference TRBV9 and TRBJ1-5 provide the parts outside the CDR3, is DSGVTQTPKHLITATGQRVTLRCSPRSGDLSVYWYQQSLDQGLQFLIQYYNGEERAKGNILERFSAQQFPDLHSELNLSSLELGDSALYFCASSVSGGDGQPQHFGDGTRLSIL.

Concerning this clone: One end of the junction is discordant with germline, which a read error may explain. V is TRBV7-9 and J is TRBJ2-3; the match to TRBD2 covers 7 bases. This CDR3 region has 16 residues. Germline CDR1 and CDR2: SEHNR and FQNEAQ (reference sequence). CDR3 protein: CSSRRTRTSGTDTQYF. The DNA for the CDR3 is TGTTCCAGCAGGCGCACACGTACTAGCGGCACAGATACGCAGTATTTT.

The chain has TRBV7-9 and TRBJ1-4; 7 positions agree with TRBD1. Unmatched junction bases numbered 15, after V lost 8 bases and J lost 3 bases. Germline V lookup: CDR1 SEHNR, CDR2 FQNEAQ (reference sequence). CDR3 length: 17 residues. CDR3 loop: CASYVVGGVPPNEKLFF. The CDR3 DNA reads as TGTGCCAGCTACGTGGTAGGGGGCGTTCCCCCTAATGAAAAACTGTTTTTT. The full variable domain, in which reference TRBV7-9 and TRBJ1-4 provide the parts outside the CDR3, is DTGVSQNPRHKITKRGQNVTFRCDPISEHNRLYWYRQTLGQGPEFLTYFQNEAQLEKSRLLSDRFSAERPKGSFSTLEIQRTEQGDSAMYLCASYVVGGVPPNEKLFFGSGTQLSVL.

The chain couples TRBV10-3 to TRBJ2-3; D call uncertain. Deletions cut 8 bases from V and 4 bases from J, with 4 bases between. The CDR3 is made up of 10 amino acids. Germline V lookup: CDR1 ENHRY, CDR2 SYGVKD. The DNA for the CDR3 is TGTGCCATCTTCTCAGATACGCAGTATTTT. Its protein product is CAIFSDTQYF.

This clone was seen just once. This chain links TRBV29-1 with TRBJ2-1; 8 bases map to TRBD2. The ends lost 6 bases at V and 8 bases at J; junction bases unmatched: 12. The CDR3 contains 14 residues. CDR1 is SQVTM, CDR2 ANQGSEA, per germline. The CDR3 region is CSVRSGRGLDEQFF. The CDR3 bases are TGCAGCGTCCGGAGCGGGAGAGGCCTCGATGAGCAGTTCTTC.

The chain uses TRBV25-1 and TRBJ1-2; D gene uncertain. CDR1 MGHDK and CDR2 SYGVNS come from the germline V gene. The CDR3 totals 15 residues. V was pared by 2 bases and J by 6 bases, with 16 bases between. CDR3 residues: CASSEAAGDLDGYTF. CDR3 bases: TGTGCCAGCAGTGAAGCGGCGGGAGATTTGGATGGCTACACCTTC.

This clone has more than one count but fewer than ten. J is TRBJ2-7 and V is TRBV6-6; D is possibly TRBD2 (5 bases). This CDR3 is built from 15 residues. Trimming took 0 bases from V and 3 from J, leaving 12 bases between them. CDR1 and CDR2 from the germline V gene are MNHNY and SVGAGI (reference sequence). The CDR3 is CASSYSAGVLYEQYF. CDR3 in DNA: TGTGCCAGCAGTTACTCGGCCGGGGTTCTCTACGAGCAGTACTTC.

This clone was seen more than once but under ten times. This sequence joins TRBV30 and TRBJ1-5, with D hard to call. Trimming took off 0 bases at V and 4 bases at J, with 7 bases between the two ends. The CDR3 consists of 13 residues. Germline lookup yields CDR1 GTSNPN and CDR2 SVGIG (reference sequence). The CDR3 reads CAWSVSQNQPQHF. The DNA for the CDR3 is TGTGCCTGGAGTGTATCTCAGAATCAGCCCCAGCATTTT.

The chain joins TRBV5-4 to TRBJ2-7; 8 bases fit TRBD1. V shed 3 bases and J 5 bases; nucleotides not matched to a gene: 4. Germline V gene sequence: CDR1 SGHNT, CDR2 YYREEE (reference sequence). The length of the CDR3 is 13 residues. CDR3 sequence: CASSSGGGDEQYF. Here the CDR3 DNA reads TGTGCCAGCAGCTCAGGGGGCGGAGACGAGCAGTACTTC.

The chain carries TRBV19 and TRBJ1-4, with D perhaps matching TRBD1 (6 bases). The CDR3 runs 14 residues. Trimming cost V 6 bases and J 1 base, with 9 bases left between them. Germline loops: CDR1 LNHDA, CDR2 SQIVND (reference sequence). CDR3 sequence: CASRLDRTNEKLFF. The CDR3 bases are TGTGCCAGTAGACTGGACAGAACTAATGAAAAACTGTTTTTT.

This clone has only a few counts. J is TRBJ1-2 and V is TRBV30; D might be TRBD1 (5 bases). From germline, CDR1 is GTSNPN and CDR2 SVGIG (reference sequence). CDR3 length: 14 residues. Trimming pared 3 bases from V and 6 bases from J, leaving 17 bases between. The DNA for the CDR3 is TGTGCCTGGAGCCCCGGGGCAGGAGGGGATGGCTACACCTTC. Translation gives CAWSPGAGGDGYTF.

The genes are TRBV5-1 and TRBJ1-1, with unresolved D. V lost 9 bases and J lost 2, with 14 bases in between. The CDR3 extends over 13 amino acids. The germline V gene has CDR1 SGHRS and CDR2 YFSETQ. DNA for the CDR3: TGCGCCACCCAGGTTGGCAGCAACACTGAAGCTTTCTTT. Translating gives CATQVGSNTEAFF.

This chain links TRBV7-2 with TRBJ1-4, with D perhaps matching TRBD1 (6 bases). Germline CDR1 is SGHTA and CDR2 is FQGNSA. The CDR3 is 14 amino acids. V was trimmed by 2 bases and J by 2 bases, leaving 6 bases between them. CDR3 in amino acids: CASSLQGTNEKLFF. For the CDR3, the DNA is TGTGCCAGCAGCTTACAGGGGACTAATGAAAAACTGTTTTTT.